A selection of T cell receptor beta chains follows, all from one sample in a study of T cell responses to AZD1222 COVID-19 vaccine. Here immunoSEQ multiplex PCR was the method, and the copy in TCRdb shows in-frame clones only, minus some. The data contain roughly 150,000 clones, roughly nine tenths of them singletons. The sequences come from peripheral blood, collected 28 days after the second AZD1222 dose. These receptors came from an adult who received the AZD1222 COVID-19 vaccine. CDR3s include the opening cysteine and the closing phenylalanine or tryptophan.

V gene	J gene	CDR3 protein
TRBV9	TRBJ1-6	CASSAGGSRSPLHF
TRBV4-2	TRBJ1-5	CASSPGRSNQPQHF
TRBV19	TRBJ2-2	CASRGGLAGTGELFF
TRBV7-9	TRBJ1-1	CASSLTPNTEAFF
TRBV7-6	TRBJ1-1	CASSPRVDRRAFF
TRBV19	TRBJ2-1	CASKGLPGNEQFF
TRBV18	TRBJ1-2	CASSPTGEGYTF
TRBV4-2	TRBJ1-1	CASSPGLGNTEAFF
TRBV9	TRBJ1-2	CASSVTGLNYGYTF
TRBV6-5	TRBJ2-7	CASSYSDRGGYEQYF
TRBV19	TRBJ1-2	CASSIGPPGGKGYTF
TRBV5-1	TRBJ2-5	CASSLTGTQETQYF
TRBV18	TRBJ2-2	CASSPGQELTGELFF
TRBV6-5	TRBJ1-4	CATRTVVKEKLFF
TRBV28	TRBJ1-2	CASSSGGEDYGYTF
TRBV6-1	TRBJ1-2	CASSEIPGQGTYGYTF
TRBV5-4	TRBJ2-7	CASSLGGTATYEQYF
TRBV7-9	TRBJ1-1	CASSPSTEAFF
TRBV3-1/TRBV3-2	TRBJ1-2	CASSRQGNYGYTF
TRBV7-9	TRBJ1-1	CASSEDRGRWTEAFF
TRBV20-1	TRBJ1-1	CRGQGGTEAFF
TRBV4-1	TRBJ2-5	CASSPGLGREETQYF
TRBV7-9	TRBJ1-1	CASSLAGTEAFF
TRBV7-9	TRBJ1-1	CASSPTQGTANTEAFF
TRBV11-2	TRBJ1-1	CASKPRRMNTEAFF
TRBV2	TRBJ1-1	CASSDPGGGTEAFF
TRBV28	TRBJ1-1	CASSPDSEAFF
TRBV29-1	TRBJ1-1	CSVDMGTEAFF
TRBV5-4	TRBJ1-1	CASSLEVGGTEAFF
TRBV4-1	TRBJ1-2	CASSFTRTLNYGYTF
TRBV5-6	TRBJ1-1	CASSLRTEAFF
TRBV21-1	TRBJ1-2	CASSMGTVYGYTF
TRBV7-9	TRBJ2-1	CASGAAGSRVNNEQFF
TRBV19	TRBJ2-3	CASSIGGGLDTQYF
TRBV5-1	TRBJ2-7	CASSSGTATYEQYF
TRBV2	TRBJ1-1	CASSDRGLEVDTEAFF
TRBV7-9	TRBJ1-5	CASSLGPSGNQPQHF
TRBV27	TRBJ2-1	CASIAMGQGIHEQFF
TRBV6-5	TRBJ1-1	CASSRLGVGAEAFF
TRBV19	TRBJ2-3	CASSIKGWADTQYF
TRBV25-1	TRBJ2-7	CASSADSPYEQYF
TRBV5-1	TRBJ2-5	CASSLVPRIQETQYF
TRBV3-1/TRBV3-2	TRBJ1-4	CASSQTREKLFF
TRBV5-1	TRBJ1-3	CASGASSNTIYF
TRBV7-9	TRBJ1-2	CASETRGPAGYTF
TRBV4-2	TRBJ2-7	CASSQPGRGYEQYF